This T cell receptor (beta chain) was identified during a study of blood T cell repertoires in COVID-19. Study overall: The origin of the acute and convalescent COVID-19 samples was the United States, Italy and Spain.

This CDR3 is 14 amino acids long. The germline V gene has CDR1 ENHRY and CDR2 SYGVKD. Losses at the gene ends were 5 bases for V and 6 bases for J; bases not matched to a gene: 7. In the authors' methods: Estimation of nucleated cell counts was performed using reference gene primer amplification. The table came from immunoSEQ multiplex PCR; TCRdb's copy has only in-frame clones and leaves some out. V and J calls and clone size come straight from that table; D and trimming were deduced from the DNA. The sample has 190,000 or so clones; just under 90% are singletons. The clonotype was recovered from a man aged 55 to 70 who had recovered from COVID-19. The genes are TRBV10-3 and TRBJ1-5, with 7 bases aligning to TRBD1. Sequenced: peripheral blood. In DNA form, the CDR3 reads TGTGCCATCAGTTCAGGGGGAATAGGTCAGCCCCAGCATTTT. Translation gives CAISSGGIGQPQHF.